Described below is a single T cell receptor beta chain sequence and its context. Its antigen is not identified. TCRdb re-analyzed the 5' RACE reads; it lists each CDR3 protein once, without DNA. Listed are a few hundred thousand distinct CDR3 sequences; 5.2% falls within the top ten. The data stem from a study of T cells expressing NK-cell markers. Study information: Eight donors were sequenced, seven testing HCMV-seropositive and one testing seronegative. Study-wide results and limits: In a handful of donors, dominant clonotypes made up roughly 25-60.1% of CD3+CD56-NKG2C+ cells. The study found dominant NKG2C+ clonotypes at about 1.0-7.5% of CD8+ T cells in roughly six donors.

Germline V CDR1 and CDR2: SNHLY, FYNNEI. The CDR3 consists of 15 residues. The receptor was isolated from a man aged 18-69 years in good health. The sample taken for sequencing was blood T cells: a sorted CD56 or NKG2C T cell subset, CD4+ or CD8+ T cells, or bulk PBMC T cells (not recorded which). The J gene is TRBJ2-2, the V gene TRBV2; TCRdb's assignment of TRBD1 cannot be checked, as there is no DNA. This chain's CDR3 is CASSGQGVNTGELFF.